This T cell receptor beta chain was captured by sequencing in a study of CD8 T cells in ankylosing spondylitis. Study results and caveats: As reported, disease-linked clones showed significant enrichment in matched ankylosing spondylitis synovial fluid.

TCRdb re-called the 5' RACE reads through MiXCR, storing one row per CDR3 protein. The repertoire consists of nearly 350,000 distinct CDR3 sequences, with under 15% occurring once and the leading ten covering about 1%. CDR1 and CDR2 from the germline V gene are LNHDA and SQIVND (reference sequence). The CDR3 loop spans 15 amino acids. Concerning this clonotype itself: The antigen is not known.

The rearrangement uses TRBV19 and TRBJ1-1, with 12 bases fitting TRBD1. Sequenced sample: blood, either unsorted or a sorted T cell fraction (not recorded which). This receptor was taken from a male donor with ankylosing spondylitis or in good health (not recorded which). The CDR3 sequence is CAARLVGQGATEAFF. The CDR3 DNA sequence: TGTGCGGCGAGACTAGTGGGACAGGGGGCAACTGAAGCTTTCTTT.